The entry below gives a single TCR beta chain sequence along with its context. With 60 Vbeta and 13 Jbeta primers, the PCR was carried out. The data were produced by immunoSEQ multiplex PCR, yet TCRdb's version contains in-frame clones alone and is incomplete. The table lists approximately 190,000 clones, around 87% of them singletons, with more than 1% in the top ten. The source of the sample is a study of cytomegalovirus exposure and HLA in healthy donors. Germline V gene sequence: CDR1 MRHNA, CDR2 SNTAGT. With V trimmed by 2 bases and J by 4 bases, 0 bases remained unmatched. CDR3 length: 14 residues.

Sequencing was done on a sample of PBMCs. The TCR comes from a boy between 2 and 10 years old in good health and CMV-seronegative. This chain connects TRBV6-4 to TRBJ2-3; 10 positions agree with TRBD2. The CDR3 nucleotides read TGTGCCAGCAGTGACCTAGCGGGGGCAGATACGCAGTATTTT. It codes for CASSDLAGADTQYF.